The T cell receptor (beta chain) under discussion was sequenced for a study of T cell therapy after organ transplantation (dated by TCRdb to about 2019). About the full investigation: The therapy products consisted of autologous CMV-specific T cells grown in vitro for around 15 days using a peptide pool of 30 HLA class I and II CMV epitopes. Patients were given up to 6 doses of T cells at 2-week intervals and were followed for 29 weeks after finishing therapy. Of the approximately ten patients, eight were classified as clinical responders and two were classified as nonresponders. Patients received a median of 1.92 x 10^8 CMV-specific T cells across 2 to 6 intravenous infusions. Blood samples for the long-term post-therapy time point were collected 20 to 29 weeks after therapy was completed. The study was a follow-up TRBV repertoire analysis of an open-label phase I trial of autologous CMV-specific adoptive T cell therapy in solid-organ transplant recipients. Long-term post-therapy samples were obtainable from only about 80% of the 10 patients.

In the germline V gene, CDR1 corresponds to LGHNA and CDR2 to YSLEER. V is reduced by 0 bases and J by 0 bases, leaving a spacing of 15 bases between them. Inclusive of the bounding cysteine and phenylalanine, the CDR3 is 18 residues long. The only DNA kept is the CDR3, 54 bases in frame from the first base. The time point label for this specimen denotes: 20-29 weeks after completion of therapy. The patients had received solid-organ transplants and had drug-resistant/recurrent cytomegalovirus. Some 10 of the trial participants were picked for repertoire analysis depending on whether post-therapy peripheral blood mononuclear cells were available. A BD FACSAria III was used to sort viable CD3+CD8+CD4- lymphocytes from PBMCs. Genomic DNA was extracted from sorted cells with the Qiagen DNeasy Kit. On this clone itself: The antigen this receptor binds is unknown. No much larger clone is present one base from it, and per-base qualities are unavailable.

The immunoSEQ two-step, bias-controlled multiplex PCR assay was used to amplify TRB CDR3 regions from genomic DNA. An Illumina NextSeq 500 was used to sequence the CDR3 libraries. Per the source publication's procedure: The immunoSEQ Analyzer platform was used for the initial alignment and bioinformatics, which included bias normalization against synthetic CDR3 analogs. V, D and J gene annotation followed the IMGT database definitions. Additional TRBV analyses were carried out with default settings in VDJtools version 1.1.10 and the R package tcR version 2.2.1.11. GLIPH analysis was performed with version 1.0 using default settings. Significant clonotype frequency changes were tested by 2-sided binomial test with Benjamini-Hochberg correction (alpha = 0.01) in CDR3 sequences with at least 5 reads. TCRdb stores this immuneACCESS table with in-frame sequences only. Part of the clones is absent; in the studies checked, under half of the shortfall reflects unresolved V genes, and no reason is known for the rest. V, J and clone size are taken as reported in that table, and D and trimming were inferred from the DNA itself. The sample records a few thousand clones, approximately 69% of which are singletons. The biggest ten clones account for approximately 37% of the sample.

What the work shows at the level of the full study, not this receptor alone: Because the cohort was small, confounders such as concurrent antirejection and antiviral medications could not be assessed. Before therapy, nonresponders had marked clonal expansions, and after therapy the repertoires of nonresponders changed only minimally. The small number of expansions detected in nonresponders may be due to reduced sample coverage caused by poor CD8+ T cell yield. Post-therapy reconstitution appeared to include both transferred clonotypes and endogenous clonotypes not detected in the therapy products. Fold change in CD8 clonality after therapy was inversely correlated with pretherapy clonality, suggesting that less biased repertoires were more receptive to remodeling.

The sequences come from CD8+ T cells from blood, collected after autologous CMV-specific T cell therapy. Rearrangement joined TRBV4-3 to TRBJ2-1, and the D gene may be TRBD2, 6 bases matching. The sequence derives from a human patient who had received a solid organ transplant and had CMV disease. Because of the transplant, the T cells may be the graft donor's rather than the patient's own. The DNA sequence reads TGCGCCAGCAGCCAAGACCGAGCGGGTATCAGCTCCTACAATGAGCAGTTCTTC. This yields the protein CASSQDRAGISSYNEQFF.